This entry concerns a single T cell receptor (beta chain). This record belongs to a study of blood T cell repertoires in COVID-19. For the study at large: Sample material is recorded as cDNA or gDNA derived from T cells, B-cell-depleted T cells, or PBMCs.

Participants were aged roughly 18 to 100 years from around 24 US areas. Here immunoSEQ multiplex PCR was the method, and the copy in TCRdb shows in-frame clones only, minus some. The sample holds 150,000 to 200,000 clones, over 70% seen once. The CDR3 runs 13 residues. CDR1 is SGHNT, CDR2 YYREEE, per germline (reference sequence). Trimming cost V 5 bases and J 0 bases, with 8 bases left between them. The sequenced sample was PBMCs or T cells enriched from blood (not recorded which). The receptor was derived from a man in his sixties or seventies who had been exposed to COVID-19. J is TRBJ1-1 and V is TRBV5-4; D call uncertain. Written as DNA, the CDR3 is TGTGCCAGCAGGGGAGCGGTGAACACTGAAGCTTTCTTT. Its translation is CASRGAVNTEAFF.